This record concerns one T cell receptor beta chain sequence. Antigen unknown. The sample belongs to a study of TIL therapy for anti-PD-1-resistant metastatic lung cancer. The immunoSEQ assay was v3. Profiling relied on immunoSEQ multiplex PCR, and the TCRdb table lists in-frame clones only, not all of them. The sample yields 5,000 to 6,500 clones, 60% to 80% seen once. Time point here: pre-treatment sample, taken before nivolumab and TIL therapy. The tumor samples were excised metastases, mostly pleural nodules or supraclavicular lymph nodes. Germline V gene lookup returns CDR1 SQVTM and CDR2 ANQGSEA. V lost 7 bases to trimming and J lost 7 bases, with 16 bases between them. This CDR3 spans 13 amino acids. Overall study results and limits: Patients were highly selected, enriched for treatment-naive, never-smoker and oncogene-addicted cases.

V usage is TRBV29-1 and J usage is TRBJ1-4, with D possibly matching TRBD1 (5 bases). The origin of this receptor is a person between 30 and 80 years old with non-small cell lung cancer. Sequenced here: tumor tissue, sampled at baseline. CDR3 loop: CSARGGVGEKLFF. Written as DNA, the CDR3 is TGCAGCGCTAGGGGAGGGGTGGGTGAAAAACTGTTTTTT.